A selection of T cell receptor beta chains follows, all from one sample in a study of shared clonotypes between healthy human individuals. The repertoire was sequenced with immunoSEQ multiplex PCR; TCRdb's copy has only in-frame clones and lacks some. The sample lists about 2 million clones, 85% to 95% occurring once. The source material was naive CD4+ T cells sorted from blood. The source is a man between 18 and 35 years old in good health. Each CDR3 is given with its conserved first and last residue. The D gene is left open where the match is weak. Some rows have no size entry. The others give once, few or many, or a class for an expanded clone.

>-|TRBV2|TRBJ2-5|TRBD1
CASSEPGDRWRFGQETQYF
TGTGCCAGCAGTGAACCCGGGGACAGGTGGCGTTTCGGCCAAGAGACCCAGTACTTC
>-|TRBV9|TRBJ2-3|-
CASSVDLAGGQDTQYF
TGTGCCAGCAGCGTAGATTTAGCAGGGGGGCAAGATACGCAGTATTTT
>-|TRBV6-5|TRBJ1-4|-
CASSYSHRANEKLFF
TGTGCCAGCAGTTACTCGCACAGGGCGAATGAAAAACTGTTTTTT
>-|TRBV6-5|TRBJ1-2|-
CASSYSGGLGYGYTF
TGTGCCAGCAGTTACTCGGGGGGGCTCGGCTATGGCTACACCTTC
>-|TRBV5-6|TRBJ2-2|-
CASSWRDSHTGELFF
TGTGCCAGCAGCTGGAGGGACAGCCACACCGGGGAGCTGTTTTTT
>-|TRBV6-6|TRBJ2-1|-
CASSYLQGGEQFF
TGTGCCAGCAGTTACCTTCAGGGTGGTGAGCAGTTCTTC
>-|TRBV28|TRBJ2-5|TRBD2
CASQFQLAGKETQYF
TGTGCCAGCCAGTTCCAATTAGCGGGAAAGGAGACCCAGTACTTC
>-|TRBV10-3|TRBJ1-2|-
CAISETRTVGYTF
TGTGCCATCAGTGAGACGCGCACGGTAGGCTACACCTTC
>-|TRBV7-9|TRBJ1-2|TRBD1
CASSLTGANYGYTF
TGTGCCAGCAGCTTAACAGGGGCTAACTATGGCTACACCTTC
>-|TRBV21-1|TRBJ2-7|-
CASSPTRASYEQYF
TGTGCCAGCAGTCCAACCAGAGCGAGCTACGAGCAGTACTTC
>-|TRBV29-1|TRBJ2-3|-
CSVEGFTDTQYF
TGCAGCGTTGAGGGATTCACAGATACGCAGTATTTT
>-|TRBV5-6|TRBJ2-7|-
CASSLGQTRSYEQYF
TGTGCCAGCAGCTTAGGACAGACCCGAAGCTACGAGCAGTACTTC
>-|TRBV19|TRBJ1-1|-
CASSIDRTEAFF
TGTGCCAGTAGTATAGATCGCACTGAAGCTTTCTTT
>few|TRBV2|TRBJ1-6|TRBD1
CASSEAGQGSSPLHF
TGTGCCAGCAGTGAAGCGGGACAGGGGAGTTCACCCCTCCACTTT
>-|TRBV28|TRBJ2-1|-
CASRLGQYNEQFF
TGTGCCAGCAGACTTGGACAGTACAATGAGCAGTTCTTC
>-|TRBV19|TRBJ2-7|TRBD2
CASSYSAGGPNEQYF
TGTGCCAGTAGTTATTCAGCGGGGGGTCCGAACGAGCAGTACTTC
>-|TRBV11-2|TRBJ2-7|-
CASSLVSDEQYF
TGTGCCAGCAGCTTAGTGTCCGATGAGCAGTACTTC
>-|TRBV6-6|TRBJ1-1|-
CASSDLRVMNTEAFF
TGTGCCAGCAGTGACCTCAGGGTCATGAACACTGAAGCTTTCTTT
>-|TRBV9|TRBJ1-5|-
CASSVGSGQYQPQHF
TGTGCCAGCAGCGTAGGATCCGGTCAATATCAGCCCCAGCATTTT
>-|TRBV4-1|TRBJ2-7|-
CASSLSGPSPAYEQYF
TGCGCCAGCAGCCTATCGGGACCAAGCCCAGCCTACGAGCAGTACTTC
>-|TRBV29-1|TRBJ2-2|-
CSVVNRGELFF
TGCAGCGTTGTTAACCGCGGGGAGCTGTTTTTT
>-|TRBV7-9|TRBJ2-5|TRBD1
CAGSQDRGQETQYF
TGTGCCGGCAGCCAGGACAGGGGGCAAGAGACCCAGTACTTC
>-|TRBV7-6|TRBJ2-7|-
CASSTLTGMIPYEQYF
TGTGCCAGCAGCACCCTTACAGGGATGATTCCGTACGAGCAGTACTTC
>-|TRBV11-2|TRBJ2-7|-
CASSVTGTGSILANEQYF
-
>-|TRBV28|TRBJ2-2|-
CASSLTRGNTGELFF
TGTGCCAGCAGTTTAACCAGGGGGAACACCGGGGAGCTGTTTTTT
>-|TRBV7-2|TRBJ2-3|-
CASRSGGTLGTQYF
TGTGCCAGCAGGTCCGGAGGGACTCTAGGTACGCAGTATTTT
>-|TRBV7-9|TRBJ2-1|-
CASSLVPSGDNEQFF
TGTGCCAGCAGCTTAGTTCCGTCGGGGGACAATGAGCAGTTCTTC
>once|TRBV5-1|TRBJ1-2|-
CASSLDPSTYGYTF
TGCGCCAGCAGCTTGGACCCCAGCACCTATGGCTACACCTTC
>-|TRBV5-1|TRBJ2-1|-
CASSLGKEQFF
TGCGCCAGCAGCTTGGGAAAAGAGCAGTTCTTC
>-|TRBV9|TRBJ2-1|-
CASSVVGENNEQFF
TGTGCCAGCAGCGTAGTCGGGGAAAACAATGAGCAGTTCTTC
>-|TRBV25-1|TRBJ1-2|-
CASSLGGKNYGYTF
TGTGCCAGCAGCTTGGGTGGCAAGAACTATGGCTACACCTTC
>-|TRBV18|TRBJ1-6|TRBD1
CASSPQTPGQGGLHF
TGTGCCAGCTCACCACAGACTCCGGGACAGGGGGGCCTCCACTTT
>-|TRBV7-6|TRBJ1-3|-
CASSLSTTGNTIYF
TGTGCCAGCAGCCTCTCGACGACGGGAAACACCATATATTTT
>-|TRBV29-1|TRBJ1-2|-
CSVAEGDYGYTF
TGCAGCGTTGCTGAGGGAGACTATGGCTACACCTTC
>-|TRBV4-3|TRBJ2-5|-
CASSQAHGGRETQYF
TGCGCCAGCAGCCAAGCCCACGGTGGCCGAGAGACCCAGTACTTC
>-|TRBV7-6|TRBJ2-5|-
CASSLAGIGETQYF
TGTGCCAGCAGCTTAGCAGGGATTGGGGAGACCCAGTACTTC
>-|TRBV9|TRBJ1-5|-
CASSVGAGSDPQHF
TGTGCCAGCAGCGTGGGGGCGGGGTCCGATCCCCAGCATTTT
>-|TRBV2|TRBJ1-2|-
CASSEEQGGGYTF
TGTGCCAGCAGTGAGGAGCAGGGAGGTGGCTACACCTTC
>-|TRBV9|TRBJ1-2|-
CASSAATANYGYTF
TGTGCCAGCAGCGCGGCTACTGCTAACTATGGCTACACCTTC
>-|TRBV2|TRBJ1-3|TRBD1
CASSVLAPGQGNTIYF
TGTGCCAGCAGTGTCCTGGCCCCGGGACAGGGAAACACCATATATTTT